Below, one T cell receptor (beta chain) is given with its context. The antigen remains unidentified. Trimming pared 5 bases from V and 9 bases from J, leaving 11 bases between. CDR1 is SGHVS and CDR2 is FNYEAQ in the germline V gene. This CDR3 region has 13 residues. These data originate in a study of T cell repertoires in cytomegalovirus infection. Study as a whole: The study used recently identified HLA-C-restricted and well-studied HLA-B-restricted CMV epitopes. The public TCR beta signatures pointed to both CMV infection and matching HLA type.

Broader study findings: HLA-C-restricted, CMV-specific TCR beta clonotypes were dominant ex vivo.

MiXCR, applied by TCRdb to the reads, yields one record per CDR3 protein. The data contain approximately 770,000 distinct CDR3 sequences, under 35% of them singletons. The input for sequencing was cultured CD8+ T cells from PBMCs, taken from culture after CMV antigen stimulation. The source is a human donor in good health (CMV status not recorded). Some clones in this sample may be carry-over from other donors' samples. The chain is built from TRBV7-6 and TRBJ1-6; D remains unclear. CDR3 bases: TGTGCCAGCAGCCCTAAGGCGGGTTCACCCCTCCACTTT. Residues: CASSPKAGSPLHF.